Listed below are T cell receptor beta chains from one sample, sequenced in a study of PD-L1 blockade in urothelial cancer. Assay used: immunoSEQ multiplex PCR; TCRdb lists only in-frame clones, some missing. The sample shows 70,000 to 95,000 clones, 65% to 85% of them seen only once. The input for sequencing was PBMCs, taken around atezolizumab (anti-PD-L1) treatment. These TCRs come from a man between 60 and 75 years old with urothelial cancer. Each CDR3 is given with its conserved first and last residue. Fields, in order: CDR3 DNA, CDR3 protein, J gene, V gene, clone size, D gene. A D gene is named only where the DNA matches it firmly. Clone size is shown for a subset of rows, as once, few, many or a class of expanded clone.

CDR3nt: TGCGCCAGCAGCCTACAGGGTTCGGACACCATATATTTT
CDR3aa: CASSLQGSDTIYF
j_gene: TRBJ1-3
v_gene: TRBV10-1
abundance: -
d_gene: -

CDR3nt: TGTGCCAGCAGTCAGGGAGGCACTGAAGCTTTCTTT
CDR3aa: CASSQGGTEAFF
j_gene: TRBJ1-1
v_gene: TRBV9
abundance: -
d_gene: -

CDR3nt: TGTGCCATCGGTGCCCGTCTAGCGGGAGGCGGGGAGACCCAGTACTTC
CDR3aa: CAIGARLAGGGETQYF
j_gene: TRBJ2-5
v_gene: TRBV10-3
abundance: -
d_gene: TRBD2

CDR3nt: TGTGCCAGCAGCGTAGCAAGCGGATCAGCCTACAATGAGCAGTTCTTC
CDR3aa: CASSVASGSAYNEQFF
j_gene: TRBJ2-1
v_gene: TRBV9
abundance: -
d_gene: -

CDR3nt: TGTGCCAGCAGTGGACTAGCGGGCGAGCAGTACTTC
CDR3aa: CASSGLAGEQYF
j_gene: TRBJ2-7
v_gene: TRBV27
abundance: few
d_gene: TRBD2

CDR3nt: TGTGCCAGCAGCTTATACACAGATACGCAGTATTTT
CDR3aa: CASSLYTDTQYF
j_gene: TRBJ2-3
v_gene: TRBV7-2
abundance: -
d_gene: -

CDR3nt: TGTGCCAGCAGCCAAGAGTACCTAGCGGGGGGACACACAGATACGCAGTATTTT
CDR3aa: CASSQEYLAGGHTDTQYF
j_gene: TRBJ2-3
v_gene: TRBV4-2
abundance: -
d_gene: TRBD2

CDR3nt: TGTGCCAGCAGCAGTACAGGGACAGGGCTCTTCTATGGCTACACCTTC
CDR3aa: CASSSTGTGLFYGYTF
j_gene: TRBJ1-2
v_gene: TRBV11-2
abundance: once
d_gene: TRBD1

CDR3nt: TGTGCCAGCAGTCCGCGGGGCAATCAGCCCCAGCATTTT
CDR3aa: CASSPRGNQPQHF
j_gene: TRBJ1-5
v_gene: TRBV28
abundance: few
d_gene: -

CDR3nt: TGTGCCAGCAGTGAATATAGGAGGGATGAGCAGTTCTTC
CDR3aa: CASSEYRRDEQFF
j_gene: TRBJ2-1
v_gene: TRBV25-1
abundance: -
d_gene: -

CDR3nt: TGTGCCAGCAGTGGGGAGGGTTCGGTTTCCAATCAGCCCCAGCATTTT
CDR3aa: CASSGEGSVSNQPQHF
j_gene: TRBJ1-5
v_gene: TRBV2
abundance: medium-sized
d_gene: -

CDR3nt: TGTGCCAGCAGCTTAGGCCCGGGAAGAACTAATGAAAAACTGTTTTTT
CDR3aa: CASSLGPGRTNEKLFF
j_gene: TRBJ1-4
v_gene: TRBV7-8
abundance: -
d_gene: -

CDR3nt: TGTGCCAGCAGCTCCAGGGGCGGGAGGGCTAGCACAGATACGCAGTATTTT
CDR3aa: CASSSRGGRASTDTQYF
j_gene: TRBJ2-3
v_gene: TRBV7-6
abundance: -
d_gene: TRBD2

CDR3nt: TGTGCCAGCAGCTTAAGGGGGCGGGGCGACTACGAGCAGTACTTC
CDR3aa: CASSLRGRGDYEQYF
j_gene: TRBJ2-7
v_gene: TRBV7-8
abundance: -
d_gene: -

CDR3nt: TGTGCCAGTAGTGATCAGGGGAACAATCAGCCCCAGCATTTT
CDR3aa: CASSDQGNNQPQHF
j_gene: TRBJ1-5
v_gene: TRBV19
abundance: -
d_gene: -

CDR3nt: TGTGCCAGCAGCCCCCCGGTGGTCTATGAGCAGTTCTTC
CDR3aa: CASSPPVVYEQFF
j_gene: TRBJ2-1
v_gene: TRBV7-8
abundance: -
d_gene: -

CDR3nt: TGTGCCAGTAGTATAGGCGACAGGGGTGGAAACACCATATATTTT
CDR3aa: CASSIGDRGGNTIYF
j_gene: TRBJ1-3
v_gene: TRBV19
abundance: -
d_gene: TRBD1

CDR3nt: TGTGCCAGTAGTATTTATTTAGGGGTTGGCTACGAGCAGTACTTC
CDR3aa: CASSIYLGVGYEQYF
j_gene: TRBJ2-7
v_gene: TRBV19
abundance: -
d_gene: -

CDR3nt: TGTGCCAGCAGTAGTACTAGCGGGGGTACCGGGGAGCTGTTTTTT
CDR3aa: CASSSTSGGTGELFF
j_gene: TRBJ2-2
v_gene: TRBV6-1
abundance: -
d_gene: TRBD2

CDR3nt: TGTGCCAGCAGCTCCCAGGACCGCACAGGGGTGTACGAGCAGTACTTC
CDR3aa: CASSSQDRTGVYEQYF
j_gene: TRBJ2-7
v_gene: TRBV5-4
abundance: -
d_gene: TRBD1

CDR3nt: TGTGCCAGCAGCCCCGGACAGGGACGAGGTGAGCAGTTCTTC
CDR3aa: CASSPGQGRGEQFF
j_gene: TRBJ2-1
v_gene: TRBV9
abundance: -
d_gene: TRBD1

CDR3nt: TGTGCCAGTAGTACACCGAGGCCGGGACTCCTCACAGATACGCAGTATTTT
CDR3aa: CASSTPRPGLLTDTQYF
j_gene: TRBJ2-3
v_gene: TRBV19
abundance: -
d_gene: -

CDR3nt: TGCAGCGTTGAAGGGACAGGGAGTCCCGGGGAGCTGTTTTTT
CDR3aa: CSVEGTGSPGELFF
j_gene: TRBJ2-2
v_gene: TRBV29-1
abundance: -
d_gene: TRBD1

CDR3nt: TGTGCCAGCAGCCCAAACCCTAGGCGCTACGAGCAGTACTTC
CDR3aa: CASSPNPRRYEQYF
j_gene: TRBJ2-7
v_gene: TRBV6-5
abundance: -
d_gene: -

CDR3nt: TGTGCCAGCAGCTTAGACCTCCCTGAGGGTGTCCCTCGATTGAGGGAGCAGTACTTC
CDR3aa: CASSLDLPEGVPRLREQYF
j_gene: TRBJ2-7
v_gene: TRBV7-8
abundance: -
d_gene: -

CDR3nt: TGTGCCAGCAGCAGGGGGCAGATGGCTTTCTTT
CDR3aa: CASSRGQMAFF
j_gene: TRBJ1-1
v_gene: TRBV21-1
abundance: -
d_gene: -

CDR3nt: TGTGCCAGCAGTGAAGGGGTCGGGGGGGCCGAGACAGATACGCAGTATTTT
CDR3aa: CASSEGVGGAETDTQYF
j_gene: TRBJ2-3
v_gene: TRBV2
abundance: -
d_gene: TRBD2

CDR3nt: TGTGCCAGCAGCGCCCCGGACAGGAGGGGCGGGACACCCCTCCACTTT
CDR3aa: CASSAPDRRGGTPLHF
j_gene: TRBJ1-6
v_gene: TRBV4-2
abundance: -
d_gene: TRBD1

CDR3nt: TGTGCCAGCAGCAGAGACAGCCAAGAGACCCAGTACTTC
CDR3aa: CASSRDSQETQYF
j_gene: TRBJ2-5
v_gene: TRBV11-2
abundance: -
d_gene: -

CDR3nt: TGTGCCACCAGCCCTCAGGGGCTCAAAACCTCTGGGGCCAACGTCCTGACTTTC
CDR3aa: CATSPQGLKTSGANVLTF
j_gene: TRBJ2-6
v_gene: TRBV15
abundance: once
d_gene: -

CDR3nt: TGTGCCAGCAGTTACGAGGGAGGCGGAGGCTACACCTTC
CDR3aa: CASSYEGGGGYTF
j_gene: TRBJ1-2
v_gene: TRBV6-5
abundance: once
d_gene: -

CDR3nt: TGTGCCAGCAGCTTAGCGGGTGGAGCCACCTACGAGCAGTACTTC
CDR3aa: CASSLAGGATYEQYF
j_gene: TRBJ2-7
v_gene: TRBV7-2
abundance: -
d_gene: -

CDR3nt: TGTGCCAGCAGTGAATGGGGGACAGGGGGCGGTGGTCAAGAGACCCAGTACTTC
CDR3aa: CASSEWGTGGGGQETQYF
j_gene: TRBJ2-5
v_gene: TRBV6-1
abundance: -
d_gene: TRBD1

CDR3nt: TGTGCCAGCAGTTTACCAGGACAGGCCTATAGCAATCAGCCCCAGCATTTT
CDR3aa: CASSLPGQAYSNQPQHF
j_gene: TRBJ1-5
v_gene: TRBV28
abundance: -
d_gene: TRBD1

CDR3nt: TGTGCCAGCAGCCAATCTTCAGGGGGTCAGCCCCAGCATTTT
CDR3aa: CASSQSSGGQPQHF
j_gene: TRBJ1-5
v_gene: TRBV16
abundance: -
d_gene: TRBD1

CDR3nt: TGTGCCAGTAGTCGGCCTCGACAGGGGGGAAATGAGCAGTTCTTC
CDR3aa: CASSRPRQGGNEQFF
j_gene: TRBJ2-1
v_gene: TRBV19
abundance: -
d_gene: TRBD1

CDR3nt: TGCGCCAGCAGCTTGAGGCTTCGGACAGCATCCCACGAGCAGTACTTC
CDR3aa: CASSLRLRTASHEQYF
j_gene: TRBJ2-7
v_gene: TRBV5-1
abundance: -
d_gene: -

CDR3nt: TGTGCCAGCAGTTCGGGGGTTTATGGCTACACCTTC
CDR3aa: CASSSGVYGYTF
j_gene: TRBJ1-2
v_gene: TRBV27
abundance: -
d_gene: -

CDR3nt: TGCAGCGTTGCCTGGACTCTCCACAATGAGCAGTTCTTC
CDR3aa: CSVAWTLHNEQFF
j_gene: TRBJ2-1
v_gene: TRBV29-1
abundance: -
d_gene: -

CDR3nt: TGTGCCAGCAGAGGACAGGGCTTTGCAGATACGCAGTATTTT
CDR3aa: CASRGQGFADTQYF
j_gene: TRBJ2-3
v_gene: TRBV2
abundance: once
d_gene: TRBD1

CDR3nt: TGCAGCGTTACAGAACAGATAAATGAAAAACTGTTTTTT
CDR3aa: CSVTEQINEKLFF
j_gene: TRBJ1-4
v_gene: TRBV29-1
abundance: -
d_gene: -

CDR3nt: TGCGCCAGCAGCCCTGGGACAGGGGTAGGCTACGAGCAGTACTTC
CDR3aa: CASSPGTGVGYEQYF
j_gene: TRBJ2-7
v_gene: TRBV5-1
abundance: -
d_gene: TRBD1

CDR3nt: TGCGCCAGCAGCCAAGAGTACTCGGGGAAAGAGACCCAGTACTTC
CDR3aa: CASSQEYSGKETQYF
j_gene: TRBJ2-5
v_gene: TRBV4-1
abundance: -
d_gene: -

CDR3nt: TGTGCCAGTAGTACACAGGGGGCTCAAGAGACCCAGTACTTC
CDR3aa: CASSTQGAQETQYF
j_gene: TRBJ2-5
v_gene: TRBV19
abundance: once
d_gene: TRBD1

CDR3nt: TGTGCCAGCAGCGTAGGTGACGACTTAGATACGCAGTATTTT
CDR3aa: CASSVGDDLDTQYF
j_gene: TRBJ2-3
v_gene: TRBV9
abundance: -
d_gene: -

CDR3nt: TGTGCCAGCAGTGAAGGGTGGCTAGCGGGGACAGATACGCAGTATTTT
CDR3aa: CASSEGWLAGTDTQYF
j_gene: TRBJ2-3
v_gene: TRBV2
abundance: few
d_gene: TRBD2

CDR3nt: TGTGCCAGCAGTCCGGGACAGGGCTATGGCTACACCTTC
CDR3aa: CASSPGQGYGYTF
j_gene: TRBJ1-2
v_gene: TRBV7-9
abundance: -
d_gene: TRBD1

CDR3nt: TGTGCCAGCGGATCTTTAGGGACAGGGTCCTACGAGCAGTACTTC
CDR3aa: CASGSLGTGSYEQYF
j_gene: TRBJ2-7
v_gene: TRBV7-9
abundance: -
d_gene: TRBD1